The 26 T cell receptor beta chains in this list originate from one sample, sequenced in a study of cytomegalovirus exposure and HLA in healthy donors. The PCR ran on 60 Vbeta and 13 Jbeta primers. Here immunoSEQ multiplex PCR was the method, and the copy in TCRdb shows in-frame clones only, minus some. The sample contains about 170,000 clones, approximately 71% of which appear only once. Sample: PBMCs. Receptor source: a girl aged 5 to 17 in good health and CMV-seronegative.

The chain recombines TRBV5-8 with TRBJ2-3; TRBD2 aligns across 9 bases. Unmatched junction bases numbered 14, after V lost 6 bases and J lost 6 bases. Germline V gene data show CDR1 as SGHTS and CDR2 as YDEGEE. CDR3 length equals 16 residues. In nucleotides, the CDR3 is TGTGCCAGCAAGATCAGGCGCGGGGGGGGGAAGGATACGCAGTATTTT. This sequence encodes CASKIRRGGGKDTQYF.

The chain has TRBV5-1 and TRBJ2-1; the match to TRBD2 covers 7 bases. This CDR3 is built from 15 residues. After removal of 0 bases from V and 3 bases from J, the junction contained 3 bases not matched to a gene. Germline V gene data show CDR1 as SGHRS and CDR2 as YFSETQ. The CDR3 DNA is TGCGCCAGCAGCTTGGGGGGGGGACTCTACAATGAGCAGTTCTTC. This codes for CASSLGGGLYNEQFF.

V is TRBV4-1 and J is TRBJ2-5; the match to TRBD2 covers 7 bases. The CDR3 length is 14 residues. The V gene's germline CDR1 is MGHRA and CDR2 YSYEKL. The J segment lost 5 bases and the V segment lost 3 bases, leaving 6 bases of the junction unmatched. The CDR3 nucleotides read TGCGCCAGCAGCCACAGCGGGGCCATTGAGACCCAGTACTTC. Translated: CASSHSGAIETQYF.

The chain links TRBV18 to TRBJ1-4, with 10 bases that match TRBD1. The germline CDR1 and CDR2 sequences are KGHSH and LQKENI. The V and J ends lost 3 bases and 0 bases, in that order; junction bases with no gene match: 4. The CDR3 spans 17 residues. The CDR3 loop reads CASSPRDRGATNEKLFF. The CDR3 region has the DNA TGTGCCAGCTCACCCCGGGACAGGGGCGCAACTAATGAAAAACTGTTTTTT.

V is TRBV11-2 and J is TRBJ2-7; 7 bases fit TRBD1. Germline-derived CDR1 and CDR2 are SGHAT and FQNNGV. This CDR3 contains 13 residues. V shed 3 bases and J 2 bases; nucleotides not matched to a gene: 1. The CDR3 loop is CASSLGTAYEQYF. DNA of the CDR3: TGTGCCAGCAGCTTGGGGACAGCCTACGAGCAGTACTTC.

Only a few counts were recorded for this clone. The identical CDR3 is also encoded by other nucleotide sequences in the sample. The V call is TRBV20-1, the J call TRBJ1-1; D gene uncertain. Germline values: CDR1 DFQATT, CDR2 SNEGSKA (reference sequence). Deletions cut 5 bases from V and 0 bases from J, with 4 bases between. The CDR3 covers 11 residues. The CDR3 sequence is CSASMNTEAFF. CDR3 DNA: TGCAGTGCTTCAATGAACACTGAAGCTTTCTTT.

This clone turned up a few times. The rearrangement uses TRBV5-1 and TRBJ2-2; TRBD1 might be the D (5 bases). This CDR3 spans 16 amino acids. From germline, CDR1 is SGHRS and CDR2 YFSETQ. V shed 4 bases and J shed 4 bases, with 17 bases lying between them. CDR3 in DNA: TGCGCCAGCAGCGGCGCGGCAGGGTTCGGCACCGGGGAGCTGTTTTTT. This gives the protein CASSGAAGFGTGELFF.

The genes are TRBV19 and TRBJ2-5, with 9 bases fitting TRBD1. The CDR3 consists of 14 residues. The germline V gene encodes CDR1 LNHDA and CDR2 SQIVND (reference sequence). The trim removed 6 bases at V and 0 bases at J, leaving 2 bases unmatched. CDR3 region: CASRGQGYQETQYF. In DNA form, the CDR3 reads TGTGCCAGTAGGGGACAGGGTTACCAAGAGACCCAGTACTTC.

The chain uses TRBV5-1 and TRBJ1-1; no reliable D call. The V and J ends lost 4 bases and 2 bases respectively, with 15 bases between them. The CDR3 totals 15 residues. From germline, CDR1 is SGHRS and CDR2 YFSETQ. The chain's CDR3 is CASSPKREPNTEAFF. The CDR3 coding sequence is TGCGCCAGCAGCCCAAAAAGGGAGCCAAACACTGAAGCTTTCTTT.

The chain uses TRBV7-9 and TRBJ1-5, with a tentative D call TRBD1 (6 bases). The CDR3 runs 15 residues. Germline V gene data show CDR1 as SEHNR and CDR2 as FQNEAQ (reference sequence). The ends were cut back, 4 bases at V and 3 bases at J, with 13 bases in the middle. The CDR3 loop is CASSSTGNPNQPQHF. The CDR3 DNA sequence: TGTGCCAGCAGCTCGACAGGAAATCCCAATCAGCCCCAGCATTTT.

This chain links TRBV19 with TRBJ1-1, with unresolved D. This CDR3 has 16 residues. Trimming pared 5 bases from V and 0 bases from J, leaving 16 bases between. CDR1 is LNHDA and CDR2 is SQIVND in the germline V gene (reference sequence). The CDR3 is CASSELPGEMNTEAFF. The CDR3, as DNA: TGTGCCAGTAGTGAACTGCCCGGTGAGATGAACACTGAAGCTTTCTTT.

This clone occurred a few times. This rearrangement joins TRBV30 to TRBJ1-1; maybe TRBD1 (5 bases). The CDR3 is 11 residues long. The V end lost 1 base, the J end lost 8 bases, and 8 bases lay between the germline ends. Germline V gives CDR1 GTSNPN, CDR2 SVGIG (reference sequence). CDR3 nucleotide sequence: TGTGCCTGGAGTGCGGGACTAGAAGCTTTCTTT. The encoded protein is CAWSAGLEAFF.

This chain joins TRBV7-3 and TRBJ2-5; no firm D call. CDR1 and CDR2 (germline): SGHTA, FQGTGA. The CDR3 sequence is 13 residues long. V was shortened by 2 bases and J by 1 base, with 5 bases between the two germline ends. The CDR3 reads CASSLHSQETQYF. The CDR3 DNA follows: TGTGCCAGCAGCTTACACAGCCAAGAGACCCAGTACTTC.

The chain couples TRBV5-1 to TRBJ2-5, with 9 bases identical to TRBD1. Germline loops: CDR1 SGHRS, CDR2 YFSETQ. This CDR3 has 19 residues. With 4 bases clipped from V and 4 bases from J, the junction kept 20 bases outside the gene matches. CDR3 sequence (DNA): TGCGCCAGCAGCAAACGCGGGACAGGGCCCTATAACCCCAGAGAGACCCAGTACTTC. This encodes CASSKRGTGPYNPRETQYF.

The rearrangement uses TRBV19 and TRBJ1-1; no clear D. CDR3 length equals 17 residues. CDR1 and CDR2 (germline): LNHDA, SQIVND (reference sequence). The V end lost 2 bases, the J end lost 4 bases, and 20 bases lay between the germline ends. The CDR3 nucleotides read TGTGCCAGTAGTATATTTTTGGGCTCCTCACGGGGCACTGAAGCTTTCTTT. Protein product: CASSIFLGSSRGTEAFF.

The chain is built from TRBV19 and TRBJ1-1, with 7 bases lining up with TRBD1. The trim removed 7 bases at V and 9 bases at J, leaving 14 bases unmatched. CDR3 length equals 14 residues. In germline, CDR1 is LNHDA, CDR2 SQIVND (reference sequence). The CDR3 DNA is TGTGCCAGTAAACTCGGGACAGAGGAGGTAAAAGCTTTCTTT. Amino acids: CASKLGTEEVKAFF.

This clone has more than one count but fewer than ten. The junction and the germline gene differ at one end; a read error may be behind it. Here the CDR3 reads CASLMGGQYHF. The CDR3 coding sequence is TGTGCCAGCCTGATGGGGGGACAGTATCACTTC. The chain recombines TRBV2 with TRBJ2-7; the D gene is possibly TRBD1 (7 bases). Per the germline V gene, CDR1 is SNHLY and CDR2 is FYNNEI. The CDR3 loop spans 11 amino acids.

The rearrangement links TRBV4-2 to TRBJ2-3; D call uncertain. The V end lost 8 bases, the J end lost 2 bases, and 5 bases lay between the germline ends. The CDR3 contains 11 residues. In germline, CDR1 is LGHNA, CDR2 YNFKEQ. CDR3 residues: CASSVTDTQYF. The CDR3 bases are TGTGCCAGCTCGGTCACAGATACGCAGTATTTT.

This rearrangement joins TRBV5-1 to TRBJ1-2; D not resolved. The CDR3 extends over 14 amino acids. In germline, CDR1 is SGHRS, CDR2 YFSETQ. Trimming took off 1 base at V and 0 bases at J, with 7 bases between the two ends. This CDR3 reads CASSLNSANYGYTF. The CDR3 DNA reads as TGCGCCAGCAGCTTGAATTCAGCTAACTATGGCTACACCTTC.

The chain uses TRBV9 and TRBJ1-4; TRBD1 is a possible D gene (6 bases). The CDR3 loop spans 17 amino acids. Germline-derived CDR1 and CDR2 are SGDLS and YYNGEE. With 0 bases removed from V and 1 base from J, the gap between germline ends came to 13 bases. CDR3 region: CASSVGRGQETNEKLFF. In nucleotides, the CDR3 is TGTGCCAGCAGCGTAGGCAGGGGCCAGGAAACTAATGAAAAACTGTTTTTT.

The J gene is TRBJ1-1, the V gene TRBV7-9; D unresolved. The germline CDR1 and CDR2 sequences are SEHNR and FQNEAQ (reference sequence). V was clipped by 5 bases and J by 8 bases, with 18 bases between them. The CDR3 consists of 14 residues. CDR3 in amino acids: CASSPRVSLTEAFF. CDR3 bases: TGTGCCAGCAGCCCGAGAGTAAGCCTTACCGAAGCTTTCTTT.

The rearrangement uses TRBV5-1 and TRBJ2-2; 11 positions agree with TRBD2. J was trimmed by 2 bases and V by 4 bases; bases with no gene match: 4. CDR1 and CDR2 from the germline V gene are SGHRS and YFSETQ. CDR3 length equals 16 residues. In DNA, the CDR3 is TGCGCCAGCAGCGCCGGGACTAGCGGTAACACCGGGGAGCTGTTTTTT. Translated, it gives CASSAGTSGNTGELFF.

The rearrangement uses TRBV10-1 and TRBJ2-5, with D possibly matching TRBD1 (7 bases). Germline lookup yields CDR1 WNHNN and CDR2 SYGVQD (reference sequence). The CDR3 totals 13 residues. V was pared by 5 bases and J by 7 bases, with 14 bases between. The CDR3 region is CASSSGQGGTQYF. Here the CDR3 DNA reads TGCGCCAGCAGTTCAGGGCAGGGGGGGACCCAGTACTTC.

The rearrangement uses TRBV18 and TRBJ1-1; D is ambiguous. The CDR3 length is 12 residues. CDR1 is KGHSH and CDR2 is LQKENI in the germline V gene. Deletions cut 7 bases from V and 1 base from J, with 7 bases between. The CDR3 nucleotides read TGTGCCAGCTGCGGGCAGAACACTGAAGCTTTCTTT. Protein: CASCGQNTEAFF. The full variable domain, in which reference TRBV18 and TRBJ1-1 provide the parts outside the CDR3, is NAGVMQNPRHLVRRRGQEARLRCSPMKGHSHVYWYRQLPEEGLKFMVYLQKENIIDESGMPKERFSAEFPKEGPSILRIQQVVRGDSAAYFCASCGQNTEAFFGQGTRLTVV.

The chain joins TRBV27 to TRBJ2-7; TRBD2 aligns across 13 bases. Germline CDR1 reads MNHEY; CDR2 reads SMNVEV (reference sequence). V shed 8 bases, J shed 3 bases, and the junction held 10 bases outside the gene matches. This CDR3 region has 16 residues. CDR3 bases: TGTGCCAGCGGGACTAGCGGGGACTCATTATACTACGAGCAGTACTTC. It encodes CASGTSGDSLYYEQYF.

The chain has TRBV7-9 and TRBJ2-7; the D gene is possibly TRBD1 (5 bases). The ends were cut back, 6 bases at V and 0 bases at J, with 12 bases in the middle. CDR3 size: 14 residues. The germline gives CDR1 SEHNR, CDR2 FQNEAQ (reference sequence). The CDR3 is CASRAGISSYEQYF. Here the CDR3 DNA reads TGTGCCAGCAGAGCAGGGATTTCCTCCTACGAGCAGTACTTC.